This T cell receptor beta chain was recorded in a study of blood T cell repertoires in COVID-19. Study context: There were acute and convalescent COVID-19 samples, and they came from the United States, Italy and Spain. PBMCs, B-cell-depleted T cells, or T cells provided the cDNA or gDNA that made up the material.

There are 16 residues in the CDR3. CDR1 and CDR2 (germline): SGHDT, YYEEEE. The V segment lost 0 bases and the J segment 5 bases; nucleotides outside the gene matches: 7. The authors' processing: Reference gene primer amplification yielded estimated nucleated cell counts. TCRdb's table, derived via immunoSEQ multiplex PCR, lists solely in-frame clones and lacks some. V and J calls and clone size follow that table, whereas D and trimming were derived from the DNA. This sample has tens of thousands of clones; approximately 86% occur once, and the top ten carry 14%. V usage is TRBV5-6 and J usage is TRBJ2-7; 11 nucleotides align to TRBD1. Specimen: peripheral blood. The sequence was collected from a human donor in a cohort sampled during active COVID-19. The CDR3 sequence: CASSLGTGGLWNEQYF. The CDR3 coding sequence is TGTGCCAGCAGCTTGGGGACAGGGGGCCTCTGGAACGAGCAGTACTTC.